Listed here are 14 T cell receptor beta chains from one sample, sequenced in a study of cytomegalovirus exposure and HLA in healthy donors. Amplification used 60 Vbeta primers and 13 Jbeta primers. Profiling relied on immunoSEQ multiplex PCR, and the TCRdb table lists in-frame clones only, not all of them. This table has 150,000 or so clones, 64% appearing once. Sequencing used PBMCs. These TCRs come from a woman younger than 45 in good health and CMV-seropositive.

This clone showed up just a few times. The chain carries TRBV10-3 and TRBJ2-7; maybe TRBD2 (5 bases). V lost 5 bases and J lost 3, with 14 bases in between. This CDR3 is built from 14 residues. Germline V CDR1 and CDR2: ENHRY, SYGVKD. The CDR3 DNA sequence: TGTGCCATCAGTCGGGAAGCCGTGGGCTACGAGCAGTACTTC. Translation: CAISREAVGYEQYF.

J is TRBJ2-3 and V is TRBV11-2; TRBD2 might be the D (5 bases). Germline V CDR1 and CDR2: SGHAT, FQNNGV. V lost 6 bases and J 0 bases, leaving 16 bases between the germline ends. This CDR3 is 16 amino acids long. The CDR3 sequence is CASSRGSGLSTDTQYF. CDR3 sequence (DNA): TGTGCCAGCAGTCGAGGGAGTGGACTCAGCACAGATACGCAGTATTTT.

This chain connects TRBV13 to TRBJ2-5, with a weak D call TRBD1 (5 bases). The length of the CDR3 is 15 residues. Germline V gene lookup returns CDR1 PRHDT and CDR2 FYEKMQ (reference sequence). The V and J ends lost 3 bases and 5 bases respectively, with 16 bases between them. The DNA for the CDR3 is TGTGCCAGCAGCTTCAGGGCGCCTTCGGGTGAGACCCAGTACTTC. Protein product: CASSFRAPSGETQYF.

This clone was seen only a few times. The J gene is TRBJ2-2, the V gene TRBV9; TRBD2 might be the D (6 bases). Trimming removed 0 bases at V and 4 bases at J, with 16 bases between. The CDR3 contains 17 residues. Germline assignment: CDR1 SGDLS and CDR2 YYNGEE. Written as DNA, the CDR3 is TGTGCCAGCAGCGTAGGCCTGGGGCACGGGGGCACCGGGGAGCTGTTTTTT. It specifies CASSVGLGHGGTGELFF.

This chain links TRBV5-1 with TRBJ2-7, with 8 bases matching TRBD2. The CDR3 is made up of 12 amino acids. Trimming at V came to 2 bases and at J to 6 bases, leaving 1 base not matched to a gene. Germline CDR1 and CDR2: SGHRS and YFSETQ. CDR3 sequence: CASSFREGEQYF. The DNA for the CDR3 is TGCGCCAGCAGCTTCCGGGAGGGCGAGCAGTACTTC.

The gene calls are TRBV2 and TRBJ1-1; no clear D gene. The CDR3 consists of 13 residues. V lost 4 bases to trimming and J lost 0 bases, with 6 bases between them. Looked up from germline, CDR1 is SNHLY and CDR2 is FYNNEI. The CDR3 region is CASSGEMNTEAFF. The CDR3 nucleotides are TGTGCCAGCAGTGGAGAGATGAACACTGAAGCTTTCTTT.

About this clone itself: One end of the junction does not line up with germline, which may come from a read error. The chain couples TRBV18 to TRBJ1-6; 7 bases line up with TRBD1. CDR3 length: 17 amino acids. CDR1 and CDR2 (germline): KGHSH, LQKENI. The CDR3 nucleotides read TGTGCTAGCTCCCCTAATACCCGACAGGGATCAAATTCACCCCTCCACTTT. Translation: CASSPNTRQGSNSPLHF.

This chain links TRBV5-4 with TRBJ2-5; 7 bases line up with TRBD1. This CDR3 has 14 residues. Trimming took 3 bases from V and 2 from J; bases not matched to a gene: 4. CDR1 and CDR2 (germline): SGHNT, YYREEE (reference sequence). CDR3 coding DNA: TGTGCCAGCAGCTGGAAGGACAGGCAAGAGACCCAGTACTTC. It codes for CASSWKDRQETQYF.

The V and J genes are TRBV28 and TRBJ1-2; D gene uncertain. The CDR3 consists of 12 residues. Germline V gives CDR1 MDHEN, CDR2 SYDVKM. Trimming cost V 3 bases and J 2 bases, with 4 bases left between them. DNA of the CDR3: TGTGCCAGCAGTTTGGGCAACTATGGCTACACCTTC. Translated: CASSLGNYGYTF.

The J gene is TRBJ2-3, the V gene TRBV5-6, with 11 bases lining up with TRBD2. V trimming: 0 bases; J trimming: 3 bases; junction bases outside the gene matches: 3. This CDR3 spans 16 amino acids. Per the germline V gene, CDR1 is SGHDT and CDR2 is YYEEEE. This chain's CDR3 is CASSLGGLAATDTQYF. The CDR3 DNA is TGTGCCAGCAGCTTGGGGGGACTAGCGGCTACAGATACGCAGTATTTT.

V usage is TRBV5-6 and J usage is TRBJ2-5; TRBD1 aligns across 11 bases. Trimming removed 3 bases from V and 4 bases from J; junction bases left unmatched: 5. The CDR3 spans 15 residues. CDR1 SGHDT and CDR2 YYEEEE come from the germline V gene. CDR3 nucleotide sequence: TGTGCCAGCAGCTCGCAGGGACAGGGGGGAGAGACCCAGTACTTC. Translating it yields CASSSQGQGGETQYF.

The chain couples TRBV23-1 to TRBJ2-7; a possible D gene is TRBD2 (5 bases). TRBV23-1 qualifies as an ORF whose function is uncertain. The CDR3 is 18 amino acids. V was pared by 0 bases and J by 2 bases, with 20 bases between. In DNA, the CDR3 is TGCGCCAGCAGTCAATCGGCCCCGAGGGCAGCCGGGCCCTACGAGCAGTACTTC. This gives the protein CASSQSAPRAAGPYEQYF.

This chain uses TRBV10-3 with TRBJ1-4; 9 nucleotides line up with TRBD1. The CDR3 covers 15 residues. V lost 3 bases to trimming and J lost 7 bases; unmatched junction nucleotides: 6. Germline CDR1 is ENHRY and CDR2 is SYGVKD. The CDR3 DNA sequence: TGTGCCATCAGTGAACACCGGGACAGGGCTGAAAAACTGTTTTTT. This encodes CAISEHRDRAEKLFF.

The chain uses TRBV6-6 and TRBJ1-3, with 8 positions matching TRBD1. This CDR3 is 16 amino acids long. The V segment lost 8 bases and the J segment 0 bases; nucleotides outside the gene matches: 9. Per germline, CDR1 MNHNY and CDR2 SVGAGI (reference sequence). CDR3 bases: TGTGCCAGCGGATACCACAGGGGGATCTCTGGAAACACCATATATTTT. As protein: CASGYHRGISGNTIYF.